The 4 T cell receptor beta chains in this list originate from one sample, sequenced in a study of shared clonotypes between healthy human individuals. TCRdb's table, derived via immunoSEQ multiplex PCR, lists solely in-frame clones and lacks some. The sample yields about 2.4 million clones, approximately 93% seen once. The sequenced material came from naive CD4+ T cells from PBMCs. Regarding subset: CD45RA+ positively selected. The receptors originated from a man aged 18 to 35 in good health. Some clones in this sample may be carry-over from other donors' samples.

CDR3 in amino acids: CASSEGIRRSSEQFF. CDR3 sequence (DNA): TGTGCCAGCAGTGAAGGGATTCGGAGAAGTAGTGAGCAGTTCTTC. V is TRBV6-4 and J is TRBJ2-1; no clear D gene. V shed 3 bases and J shed 9 bases, with 18 bases lying between them. The germline V gene encodes CDR1 MRHNA and CDR2 SNTAGT. This CDR3 is 15 amino acids long.

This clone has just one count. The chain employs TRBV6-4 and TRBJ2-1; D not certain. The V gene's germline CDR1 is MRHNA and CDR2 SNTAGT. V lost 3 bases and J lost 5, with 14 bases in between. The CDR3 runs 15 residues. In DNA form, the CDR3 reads TGTGCCAGCAGTGAGGTCCTGGGTGCCCACAATGAGCAGTTCTTC. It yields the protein CASSEVLGAHNEQFF.

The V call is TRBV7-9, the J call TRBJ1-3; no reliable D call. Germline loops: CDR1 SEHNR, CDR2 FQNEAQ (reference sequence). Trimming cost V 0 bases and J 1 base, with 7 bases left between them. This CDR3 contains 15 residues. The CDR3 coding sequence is TGTGCCAGCAGCTTAGCGCGAGGGTCTGGAAACACCATATATTTT. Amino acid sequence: CASSLARGSGNTIYF.

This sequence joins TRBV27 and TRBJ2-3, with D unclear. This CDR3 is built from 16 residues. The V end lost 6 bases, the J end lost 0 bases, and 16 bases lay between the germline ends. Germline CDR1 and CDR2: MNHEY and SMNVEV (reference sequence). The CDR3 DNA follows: TGTGCCAGCAGGCCTAACAATACCCCGAGCACAGATACGCAGTATTTT. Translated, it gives CASRPNNTPSTDTQYF.